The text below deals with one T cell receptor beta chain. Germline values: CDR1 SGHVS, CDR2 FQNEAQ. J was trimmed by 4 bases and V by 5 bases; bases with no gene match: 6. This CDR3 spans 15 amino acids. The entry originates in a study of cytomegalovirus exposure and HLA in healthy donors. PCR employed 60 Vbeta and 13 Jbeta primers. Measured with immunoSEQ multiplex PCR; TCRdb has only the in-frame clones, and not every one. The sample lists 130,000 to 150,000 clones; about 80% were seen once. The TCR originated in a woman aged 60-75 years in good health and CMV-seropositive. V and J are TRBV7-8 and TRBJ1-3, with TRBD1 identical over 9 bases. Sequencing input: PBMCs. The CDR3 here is CASSPTGTGGNTIYF. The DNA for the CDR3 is TGTGCCAGCAGCCCAACTGGGACAGGGGGAAACACCATATATTTT.